The clone carrying this TCR beta chain was observed a few times. A junction boundary mismatches the germline segment, possibly from a read error. From germline, CDR1 is SGHTA and CDR2 FQGNSA. This CDR3 is 14 amino acids long. The source of the sample is a study of T cells after yellow fever vaccination. One entry per CDR3 protein results from TCRdb running MiXCR on the 5' RACE reads. The repertoire consists of 170,000 or so distinct CDR3 sequences, with roughly 9% occurring once and the leading ten covering 35% to 40%. This TCR was recovered from a man aged 18-30 years who received the YFV17D yellow fever vaccine. The sample was CD8+ T cells sorted from PBMCs, taken 45 days after the yellow fever booster vaccination. The chain has TRBV7-2 and TRBJ2-7; D perhaps matches TRBD2 (6 bases). CDR3 residues: CASSTSTSSRSQGF. CDR3 sequence (DNA): TGTGCCAGCAGCACAAGCACTAGCTCGCGCAGCCAAGGCTTC.